The clone carrying this TCR beta chain showed up just a few times. As yet, its antigen is unknown. With a J-beta primer mix and a sample-barcoded 5' primer, a second PCR ran about 7 to 12 cycles. TCRdb independently ran MiXCR on the 5' RACE reads; one entry per CDR3 protein. The table includes some 1.5 million distinct CDR3 sequences, about 30% detected once. The sample belongs to a study of blood T cells in healthy people across ages. Study results and caveats: Across samples, TCR beta diversity tracked strongly with naive T cell percentage. Since the PBMCs were unsorted, naive and antigen-experienced cells could not be conclusively compared. Relative to aged donors, long-lived donors carried more naive CD4+ cells and displayed higher diversity.

At least 6.5 million PBMCs were isolated per sample. V lost 3 bases and J lost 1, with 16 bases in between. Germline-derived CDR1 and CDR2 are MGHRA and YSYEKL. This CDR3 has 16 amino acids. This TCR derives from a woman in her 30s in good health. The material sequenced was blood. The chain links TRBV4-1 to TRBJ2-7; D remains unclear. For the CDR3, the DNA is TGCGCCAGCAGCCACTCTGGCGGCTACCAGTCCTACGAGCAGTACTTC. Translated, it gives CASSHSGGYQSYEQYF.